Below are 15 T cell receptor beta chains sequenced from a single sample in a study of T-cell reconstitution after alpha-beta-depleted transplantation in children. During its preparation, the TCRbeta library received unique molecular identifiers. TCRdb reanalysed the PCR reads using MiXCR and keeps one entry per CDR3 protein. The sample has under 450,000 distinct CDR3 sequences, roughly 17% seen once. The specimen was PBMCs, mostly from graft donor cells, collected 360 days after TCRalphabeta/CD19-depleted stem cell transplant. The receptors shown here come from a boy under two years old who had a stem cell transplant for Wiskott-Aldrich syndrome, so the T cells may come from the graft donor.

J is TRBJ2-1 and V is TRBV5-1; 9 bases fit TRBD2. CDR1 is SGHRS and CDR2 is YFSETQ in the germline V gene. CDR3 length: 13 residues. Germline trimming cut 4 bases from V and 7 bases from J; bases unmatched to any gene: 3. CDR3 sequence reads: CASSRGLANEQFF. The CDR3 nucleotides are TGCGCCAGCAGCCGGGGACTAGCTAATGAGCAGTTCTTC.

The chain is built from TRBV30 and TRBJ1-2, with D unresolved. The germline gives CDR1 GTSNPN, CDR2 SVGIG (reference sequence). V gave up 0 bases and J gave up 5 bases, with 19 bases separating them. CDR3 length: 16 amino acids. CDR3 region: CAWSVGWLWEPYGYTF. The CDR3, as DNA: TGTGCCTGGAGTGTAGGGTGGCTCTGGGAACCTTATGGCTACACCTTC.

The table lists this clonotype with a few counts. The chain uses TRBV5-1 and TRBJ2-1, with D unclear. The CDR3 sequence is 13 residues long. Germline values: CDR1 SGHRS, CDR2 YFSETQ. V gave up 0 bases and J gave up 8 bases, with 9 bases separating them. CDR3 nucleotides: TGCGCCAGCAGCTTGGAAAGGGTTTATGAGCAGTTCTTC. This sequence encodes CASSLERVYEQFF.

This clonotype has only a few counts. CDR3 coding DNA: TGTGCCAGCAGCTTAGTCGCGGGCCGCGAGCAGTACTTC. Its translation is CASSLVAGREQYF. V is TRBV7-9 and J is TRBJ2-7, with TRBD2 as a possible D gene (5 bases). Trimming stripped 1 base from V and 6 bases from J, with 10 bases between. CDR3 length equals 13 residues. Germline CDR1 and CDR2: SEHNR and FQNEAQ (reference sequence).

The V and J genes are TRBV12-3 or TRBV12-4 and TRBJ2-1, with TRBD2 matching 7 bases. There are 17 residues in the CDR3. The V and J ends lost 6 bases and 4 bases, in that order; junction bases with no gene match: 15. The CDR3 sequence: CASRRYPVASGYNEQFF. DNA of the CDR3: TGTGCCAGCAGGCGATACCCCGTGGCTAGCGGATACAATGAGCAGTTCTTC.

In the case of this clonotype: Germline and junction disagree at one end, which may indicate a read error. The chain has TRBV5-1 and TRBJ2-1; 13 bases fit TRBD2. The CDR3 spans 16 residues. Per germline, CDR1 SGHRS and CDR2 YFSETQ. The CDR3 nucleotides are TGTGCCAGCTCACCAGGACTAGCGGGAGCGTACAATGAGCAGTTCTTC. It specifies CASSPGLAGAYNEQFF.

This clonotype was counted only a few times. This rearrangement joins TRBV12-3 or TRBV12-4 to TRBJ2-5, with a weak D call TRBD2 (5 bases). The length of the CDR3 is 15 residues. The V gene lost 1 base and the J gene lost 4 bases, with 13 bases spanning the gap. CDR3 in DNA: TGTGCCAGCAGTTTAGTGGAGGCCCTAGGAGAGACCCAGTACTTC. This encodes CASSLVEALGETQYF.

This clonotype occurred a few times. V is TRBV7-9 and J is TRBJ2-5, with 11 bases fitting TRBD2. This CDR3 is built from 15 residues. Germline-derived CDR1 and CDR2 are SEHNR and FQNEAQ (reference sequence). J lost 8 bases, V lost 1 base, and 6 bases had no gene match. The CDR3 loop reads CASSLELAGVGTQYF. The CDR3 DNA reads TGTGCCAGCAGCTTAGAACTAGCGGGAGTAGGAACCCAGTACTTC. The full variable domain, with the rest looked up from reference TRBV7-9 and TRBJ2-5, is DTGVSQNPRHKITKRGQNVTFRCDPISEHNRLYWYRQTLGQGPEFLTYFQNEAQLEKSRLLSDRFSAERPKGSFSTLEIQRTEQGDSAMYLCASSLELAGVGTQYFGPGTRLLVL.

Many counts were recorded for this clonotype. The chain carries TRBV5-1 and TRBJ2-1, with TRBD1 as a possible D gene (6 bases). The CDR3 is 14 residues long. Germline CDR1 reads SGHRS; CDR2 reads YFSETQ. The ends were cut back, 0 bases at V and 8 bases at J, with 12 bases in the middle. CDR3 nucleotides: TGCGCCAGCAGCTTGGTATACAGGGTTGATGAGCAGTTCTTC. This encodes CASSLVYRVDEQFF.

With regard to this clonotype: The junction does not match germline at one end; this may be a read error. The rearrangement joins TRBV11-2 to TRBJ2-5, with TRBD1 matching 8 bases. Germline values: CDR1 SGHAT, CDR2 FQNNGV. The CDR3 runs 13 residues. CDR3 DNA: TGTGCCAGCAGCTTATTACAAGAGACAGGGGCCATCTTC. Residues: CASSLLQETGAIF.

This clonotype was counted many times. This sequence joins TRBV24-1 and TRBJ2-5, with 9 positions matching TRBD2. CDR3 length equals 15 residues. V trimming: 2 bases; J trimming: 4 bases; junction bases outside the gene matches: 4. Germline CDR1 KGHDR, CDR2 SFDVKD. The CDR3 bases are TGTGCCACCAGTGATTCGGCGACTAGCGGAGAGACCCAGTACTTC. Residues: CATSDSATSGETQYF.

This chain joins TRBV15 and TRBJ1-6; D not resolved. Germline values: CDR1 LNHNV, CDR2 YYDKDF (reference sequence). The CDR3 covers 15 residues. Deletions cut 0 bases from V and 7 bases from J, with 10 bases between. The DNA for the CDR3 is TGTGCCACCAGCAGAGATTCCATTCAAAATTCACCCCTCCACTTT. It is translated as CATSRDSIQNSPLHF.

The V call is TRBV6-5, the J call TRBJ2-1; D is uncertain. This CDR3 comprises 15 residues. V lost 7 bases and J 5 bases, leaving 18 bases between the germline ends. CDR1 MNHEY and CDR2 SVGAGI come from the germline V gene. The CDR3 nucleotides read TGTGCCAGCACCCCCCTGCAGTGGGGTAACAATGAGCAGTTCTTC. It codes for CASTPLQWGNNEQFF.

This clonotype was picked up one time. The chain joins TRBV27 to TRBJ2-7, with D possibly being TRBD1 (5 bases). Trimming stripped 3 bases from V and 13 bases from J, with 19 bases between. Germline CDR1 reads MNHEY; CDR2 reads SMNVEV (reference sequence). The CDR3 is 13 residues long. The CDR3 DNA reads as TGTGCCAGCAGTTTGTTGACAGCCACCGTACGTTACTTC. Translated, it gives CASSLLTATVRYF.

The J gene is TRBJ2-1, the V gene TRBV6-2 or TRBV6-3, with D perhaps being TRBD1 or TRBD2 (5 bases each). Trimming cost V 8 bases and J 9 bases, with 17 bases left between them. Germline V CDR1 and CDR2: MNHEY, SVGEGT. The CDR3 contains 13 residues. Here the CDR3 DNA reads TGTGCCAGCCGAGGGACGGGCGGACCTGAGCAGTTCTTC. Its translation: CASRGTGGPEQFF.